This T cell receptor beta chain emerged from a study of OX40 agonist ivuxolimab in advanced cancers. In the study overall: Ivuxolimab, an agonistic anti-OX40 (CD134) antibody, was given to patients. Age averaged about 62 years (range about 20 to 80), and about 86% were male.

The CDR3 runs to 14 residues. Germline V gene sequence: CDR1 SGDLS, CDR2 YYNGEE. V was pared by 4 bases and J by 2 bases, with 11 bases between. Using immunoSEQ multiplex PCR, the repertoire was profiled, and TCRdb retains in-frame clones only, with some absent. The sample contains 50,000 to 70,000 clones, about four fifths of which appear only once. The chain joins TRBV9 to TRBJ2-3; no definite D call. Here the sequenced sample was CD4+ or CD8+ T cells sorted from blood, taken in a trial of the OX40 agonist ivuxolimab. The sequence was obtained from an adult with an advanced solid tumor such as melanoma, head and neck, liver or kidney cancer. CDR3 loop: CASSPPRLTDTQYF. CDR3 DNA: TGTGCCAGCAGCCCCCCAAGGCTCACAGATACGCAGTATTTT.